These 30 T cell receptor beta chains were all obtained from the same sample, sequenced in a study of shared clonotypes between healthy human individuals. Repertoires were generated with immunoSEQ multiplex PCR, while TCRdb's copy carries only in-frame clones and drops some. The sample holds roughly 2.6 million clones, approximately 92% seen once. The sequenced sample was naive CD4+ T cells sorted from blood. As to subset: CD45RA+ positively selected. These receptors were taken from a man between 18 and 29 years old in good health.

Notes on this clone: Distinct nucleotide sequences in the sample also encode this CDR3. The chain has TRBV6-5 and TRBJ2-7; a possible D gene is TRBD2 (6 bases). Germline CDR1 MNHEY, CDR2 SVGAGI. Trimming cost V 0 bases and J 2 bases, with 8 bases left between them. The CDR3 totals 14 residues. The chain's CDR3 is CASSYSAGTYEQYF. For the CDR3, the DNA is TGTGCCAGCAGTTACTCGGCGGGGACCTACGAGCAGTACTTC.

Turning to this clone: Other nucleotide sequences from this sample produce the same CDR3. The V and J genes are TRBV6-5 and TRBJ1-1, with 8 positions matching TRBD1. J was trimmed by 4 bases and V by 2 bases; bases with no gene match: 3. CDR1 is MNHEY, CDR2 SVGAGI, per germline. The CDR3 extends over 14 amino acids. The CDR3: CASSYGTGGTEAFF. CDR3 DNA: TGTGCCAGCAGTTACGGAACAGGGGGCACTGAAGCTTTCTTT.

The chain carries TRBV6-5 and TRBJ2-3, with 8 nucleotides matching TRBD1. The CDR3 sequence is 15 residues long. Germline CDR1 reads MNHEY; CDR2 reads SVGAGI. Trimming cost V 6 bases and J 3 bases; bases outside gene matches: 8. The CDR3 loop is CASRMTGAGTDTQYF. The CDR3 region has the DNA TGTGCCAGCAGGATGACAGGGGCCGGAACAGATACGCAGTATTTT.

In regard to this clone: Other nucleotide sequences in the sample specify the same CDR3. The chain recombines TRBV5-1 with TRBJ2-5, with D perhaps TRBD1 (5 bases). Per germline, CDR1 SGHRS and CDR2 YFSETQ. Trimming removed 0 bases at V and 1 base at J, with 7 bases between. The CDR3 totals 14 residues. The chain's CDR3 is CASSLGQIQETQYF. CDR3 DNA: TGCGCCAGCAGCTTGGGACAGATCCAAGAGACCCAGTACTTC.

CDR3: CASSQAGTGGEKLFF. Written as DNA, the CDR3 is TGCGCCAGCAGCCAAGCCGGGACAGGGGGCGAAAAACTGTTTTTT. This chain links TRBV4-1 with TRBJ1-4; 12 nucleotides align to TRBD1. Per germline, CDR1 MGHRA and CDR2 YSYEKL. Trimming took 1 base from V and 8 from J; bases not matched to a gene: 2. The CDR3 has 15 amino acids.

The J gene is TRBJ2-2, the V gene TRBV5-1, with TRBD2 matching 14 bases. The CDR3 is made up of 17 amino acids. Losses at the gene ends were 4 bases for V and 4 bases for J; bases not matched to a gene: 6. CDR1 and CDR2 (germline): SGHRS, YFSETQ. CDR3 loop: CASSMGLAGAATGELFF. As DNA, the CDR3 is TGCGCCAGCAGCATGGGACTAGCGGGAGCCGCCACCGGGGAGCTGTTTTTT.

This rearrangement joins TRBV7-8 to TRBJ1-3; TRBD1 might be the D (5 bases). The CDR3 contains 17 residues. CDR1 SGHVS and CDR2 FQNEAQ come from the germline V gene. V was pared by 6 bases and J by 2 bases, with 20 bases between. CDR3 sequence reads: CASSISGGQGPGNTIYF. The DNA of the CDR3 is TGTGCCAGCAGTATCTCCGGCGGGCAGGGACCTGGAAACACCATATATTTT.

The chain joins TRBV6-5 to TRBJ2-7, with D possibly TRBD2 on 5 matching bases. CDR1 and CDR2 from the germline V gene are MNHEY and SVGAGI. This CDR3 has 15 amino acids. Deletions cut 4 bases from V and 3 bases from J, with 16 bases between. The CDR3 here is CASSWLGGLGYEQYF. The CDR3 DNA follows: TGTGCCAGCAGTTGGCTCGGAGGACTGGGCTACGAGCAGTACTTC.

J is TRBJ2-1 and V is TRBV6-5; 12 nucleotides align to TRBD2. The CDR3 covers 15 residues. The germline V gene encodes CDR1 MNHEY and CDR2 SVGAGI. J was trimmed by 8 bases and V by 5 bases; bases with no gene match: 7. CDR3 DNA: TGTGCCAGCAGTACGAAGACTAGCGGGAGCTATGAGCAGTTCTTC. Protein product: CASSTKTSGSYEQFF.

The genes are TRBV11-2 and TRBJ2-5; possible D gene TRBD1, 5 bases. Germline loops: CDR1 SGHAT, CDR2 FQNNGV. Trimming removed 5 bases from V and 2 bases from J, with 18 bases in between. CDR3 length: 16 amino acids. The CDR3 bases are TGTGCCAGCAGCCCTCAGGGTGACTTGGGACAAGAGACCCAGTACTTC. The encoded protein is CASSPQGDLGQETQYF. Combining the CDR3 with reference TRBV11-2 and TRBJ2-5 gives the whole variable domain EAGVAQSPRYKIIEKRQSVAFWCNPISGHATLYWYQQILGQGPKLLIQFQNNGVVDDSQLPKDRFSAERLKGVDSTLKIQPAKLEDSAVYLCASSPQGDLGQETQYFGPGTRLLVL.

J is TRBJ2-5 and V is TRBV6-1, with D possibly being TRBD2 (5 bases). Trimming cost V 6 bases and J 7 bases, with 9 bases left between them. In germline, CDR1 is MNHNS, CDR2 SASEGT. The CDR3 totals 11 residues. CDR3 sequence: CASRPEGTQYF. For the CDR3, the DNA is TGTGCCAGCAGGCCCGAGGGGACCCAGTACTTC.

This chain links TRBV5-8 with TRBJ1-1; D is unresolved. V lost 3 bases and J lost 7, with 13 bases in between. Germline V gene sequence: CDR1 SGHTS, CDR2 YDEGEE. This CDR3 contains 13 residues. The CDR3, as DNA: TGTGCCAGCAGCTCGAACGCCCTGATTGAAGCTTTCTTT. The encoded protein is CASSSNALIEAFF.

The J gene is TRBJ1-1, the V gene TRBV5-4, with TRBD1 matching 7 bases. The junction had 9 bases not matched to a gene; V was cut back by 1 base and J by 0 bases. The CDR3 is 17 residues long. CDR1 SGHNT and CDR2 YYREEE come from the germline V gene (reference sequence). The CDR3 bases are TGTGCCAGCAGCTTGTTCAGGGGGAGTGATATGAACACTGAAGCTTTCTTT. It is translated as CASSLFRGSDMNTEAFF.

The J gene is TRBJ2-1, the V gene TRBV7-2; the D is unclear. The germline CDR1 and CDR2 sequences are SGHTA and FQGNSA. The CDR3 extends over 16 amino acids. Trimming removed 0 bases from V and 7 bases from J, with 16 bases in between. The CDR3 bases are TGTGCCAGCAGCTTAGCCGTTGCCGCGGTTACGAATGAGCAGTTCTTC. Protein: CASSLAVAAVTNEQFF.

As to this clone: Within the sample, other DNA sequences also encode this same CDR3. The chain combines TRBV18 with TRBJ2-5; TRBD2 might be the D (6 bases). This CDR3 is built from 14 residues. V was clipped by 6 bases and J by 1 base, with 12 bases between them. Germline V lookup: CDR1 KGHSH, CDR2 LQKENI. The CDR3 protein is CASSPGGVQETQYF. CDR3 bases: TGTGCCAGCTCCCCAGGCGGGGTCCAAGAGACCCAGTACTTC.

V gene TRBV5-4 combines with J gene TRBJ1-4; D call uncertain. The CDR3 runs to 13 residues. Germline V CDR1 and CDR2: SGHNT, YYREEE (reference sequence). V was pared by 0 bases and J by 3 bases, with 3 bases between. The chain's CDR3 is CASSLDPNEKLFF. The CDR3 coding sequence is TGTGCCAGCAGCTTGGATCCTAATGAAAAACTGTTTTTT. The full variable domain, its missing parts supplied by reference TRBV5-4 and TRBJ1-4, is ETGVTQSPTHLIKTRGQQVTLRCSSQSGHNTVSWYQQALGQGPQFIFQYYREEENGRGNFPPRFSGLQFPNYSSELNVNALELDDSALYLCASSLDPNEKLFFGSGTQLSVL.

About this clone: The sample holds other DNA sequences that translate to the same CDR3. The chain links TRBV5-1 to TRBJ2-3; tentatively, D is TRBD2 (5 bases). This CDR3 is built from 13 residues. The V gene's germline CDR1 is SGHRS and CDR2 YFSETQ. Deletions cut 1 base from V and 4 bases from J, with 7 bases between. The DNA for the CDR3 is TGCGCCAGCAGCTTGCGAGGGCCAGATACGCAGTATTTT. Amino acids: CASSLRGPDTQYF.

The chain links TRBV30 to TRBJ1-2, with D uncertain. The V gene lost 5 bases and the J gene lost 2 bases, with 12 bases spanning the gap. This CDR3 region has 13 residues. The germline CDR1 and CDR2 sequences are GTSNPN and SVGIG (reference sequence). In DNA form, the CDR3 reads TGTGCCTGGCTTCAAAACGGAAACTATGGCTACACCTTC. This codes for CAWLQNGNYGYTF.

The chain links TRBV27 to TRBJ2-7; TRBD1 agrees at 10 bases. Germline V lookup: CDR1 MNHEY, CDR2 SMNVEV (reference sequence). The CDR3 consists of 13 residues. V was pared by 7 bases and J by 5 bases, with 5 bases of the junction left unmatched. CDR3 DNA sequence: TGTGCCAGCAAGGGGACAGGGGTCCACGAGCAGTACTTC. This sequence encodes CASKGTGVHEQYF.

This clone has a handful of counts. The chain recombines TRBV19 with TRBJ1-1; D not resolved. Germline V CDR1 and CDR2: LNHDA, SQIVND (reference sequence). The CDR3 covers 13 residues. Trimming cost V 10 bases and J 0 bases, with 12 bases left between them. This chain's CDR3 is CATQSYLNTEAFF. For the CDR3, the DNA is TGTGCCACCCAGTCCTACTTGAACACTGAAGCTTTCTTT.

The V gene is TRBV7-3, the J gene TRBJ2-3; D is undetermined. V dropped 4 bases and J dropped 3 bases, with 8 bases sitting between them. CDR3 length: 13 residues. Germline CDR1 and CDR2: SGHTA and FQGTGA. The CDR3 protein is CASSSIRTDTQYF. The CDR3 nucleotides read TGTGCCAGCAGCTCTATCCGGACAGATACGCAGTATTTT.

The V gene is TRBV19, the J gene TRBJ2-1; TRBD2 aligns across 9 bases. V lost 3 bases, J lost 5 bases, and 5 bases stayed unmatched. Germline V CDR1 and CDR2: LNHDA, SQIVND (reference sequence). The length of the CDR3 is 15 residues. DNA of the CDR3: TGTGCCAGTAGTATGAGGCCTAGCGGGGACAATGAGCAGTTCTTC. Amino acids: CASSMRPSGDNEQFF.

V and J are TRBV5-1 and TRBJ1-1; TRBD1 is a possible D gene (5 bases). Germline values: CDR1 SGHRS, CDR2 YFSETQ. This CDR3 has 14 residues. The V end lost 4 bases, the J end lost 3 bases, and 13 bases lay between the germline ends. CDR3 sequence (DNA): TGCGCCAGCAGCAAAAACCAAGGGGACACTGAAGCTTTCTTT. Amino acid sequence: CASSKNQGDTEAFF.

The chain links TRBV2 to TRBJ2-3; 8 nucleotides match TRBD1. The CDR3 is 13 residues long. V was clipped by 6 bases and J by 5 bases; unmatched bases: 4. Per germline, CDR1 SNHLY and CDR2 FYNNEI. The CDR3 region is CASRQGVLDTQYF. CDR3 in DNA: TGTGCCAGCAGACAGGGGGTTTTAGATACGCAGTATTTT.

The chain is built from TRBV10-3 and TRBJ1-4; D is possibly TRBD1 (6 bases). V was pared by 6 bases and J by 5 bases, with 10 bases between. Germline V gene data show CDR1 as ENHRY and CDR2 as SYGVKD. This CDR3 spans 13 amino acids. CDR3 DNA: TGTGCCATCAGGAACGACAGGAATGAAAAACTGTTTTTT. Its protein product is CAIRNDRNEKLFF.

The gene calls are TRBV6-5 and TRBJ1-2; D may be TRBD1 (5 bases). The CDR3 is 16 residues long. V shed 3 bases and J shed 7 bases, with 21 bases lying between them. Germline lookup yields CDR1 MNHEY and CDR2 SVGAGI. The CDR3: CASSYSPPRDRSGYTF. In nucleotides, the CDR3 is TGTGCCAGCAGTTATTCCCCTCCCCGGGACCGCAGTGGCTACACCTTC.

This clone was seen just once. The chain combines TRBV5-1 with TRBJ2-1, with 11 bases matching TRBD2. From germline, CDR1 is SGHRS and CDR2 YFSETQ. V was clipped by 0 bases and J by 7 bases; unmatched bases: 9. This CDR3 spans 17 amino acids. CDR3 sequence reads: CASSLVSGRALRNEQFF. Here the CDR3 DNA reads TGCGCCAGCAGCTTGGTTAGCGGGAGGGCCTTGAGAAATGAGCAGTTCTTC.

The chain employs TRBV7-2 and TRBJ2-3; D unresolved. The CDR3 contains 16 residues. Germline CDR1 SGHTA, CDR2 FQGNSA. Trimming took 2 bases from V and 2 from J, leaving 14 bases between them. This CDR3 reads CASSLQPQLPTDTQYF. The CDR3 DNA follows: TGTGCCAGCAGCTTACAACCTCAGCTTCCCACAGATACGCAGTATTTT.

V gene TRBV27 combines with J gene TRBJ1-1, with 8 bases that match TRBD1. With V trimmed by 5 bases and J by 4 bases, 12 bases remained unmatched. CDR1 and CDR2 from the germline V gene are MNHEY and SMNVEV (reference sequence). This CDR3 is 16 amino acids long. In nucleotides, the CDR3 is TGTGCCAGCAGTCCGCGGACAGGGTTTGAGAGCACTGAAGCTTTCTTT. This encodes CASSPRTGFESTEAFF.

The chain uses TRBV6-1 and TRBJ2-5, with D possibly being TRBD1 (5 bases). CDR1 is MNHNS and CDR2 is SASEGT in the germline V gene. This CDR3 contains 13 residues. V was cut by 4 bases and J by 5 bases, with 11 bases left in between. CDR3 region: CASSVGPGETQYF. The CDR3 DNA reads TGTGCCAGCAGTGTGGGGCCCGGGGAGACCCAGTACTTC.